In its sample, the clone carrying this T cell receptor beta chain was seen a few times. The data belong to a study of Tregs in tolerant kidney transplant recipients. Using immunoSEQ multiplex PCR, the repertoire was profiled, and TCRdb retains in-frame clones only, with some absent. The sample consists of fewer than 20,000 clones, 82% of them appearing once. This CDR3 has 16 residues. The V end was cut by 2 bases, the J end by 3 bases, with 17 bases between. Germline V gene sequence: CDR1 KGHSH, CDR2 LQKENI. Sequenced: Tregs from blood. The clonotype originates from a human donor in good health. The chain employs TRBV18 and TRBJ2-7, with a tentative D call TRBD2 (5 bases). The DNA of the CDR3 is TGTGCCAGCTCACCATTAGGCGGGCTATCCCACTACGAGCAGTACTTC. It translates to CASSPLGGLSHYEQYF.